This paragraph reports one T cell receptor beta chain. Its antigen is still unknown. The input lacks base qualities; no much larger clone sits a single base away. These data belong to a study of blood T cell repertoires in COVID-19 (dated by TCRdb to 2020 to 2022). About the investigation overall: Samples from collaborators originated in the United States, Italy and Spain and spanned both the acute and convalescent phases of COVID-19. The repertoires were released in a freely available public database intended as a resource for research on the immune response to SARS-CoV-2. HLA class I and class II types, where available, came from metadata supplied by the sample provider rather than from assay-based typing. Nearly every sample came with metadata listing a de-identified subject ID, COVID-19 status, age in years and sex. Subjects who had been exposed to COVID-19, were actively infected with it, or had recovered from it provided the deeply sampled blood TCRbeta repertoires that made up the dataset. The material from the prospective study consisted of cDNA or gDNA derived from T cells, B-cell-depleted T cells, or PBMCs. The samples were drawn from the first 160 participants of the ongoing ImmuneRACE study and from over 950 subjects provided by 6 global collaborators.

TCRbeta CDR3 regions were amplified from genomic DNA by means of the immunoSEQ Assay, a bias-controlled multiplex PCR. Per the authors' processing: Nucleated cell counts per sample were estimated from amplification of reference gene primers within the assay. Sequence reads were collapsed and filtered to measure the absolute abundance of every unique TCRbeta CDR3 rearrangement. For each sample, productive Simpson clonality was calculated as the square root of Simpson's diversity index across productive rearrangements. TCRdb mirrors the immuneACCESS table, restricted to in-frame sequences. Some clones are absent from its copies; in checked studies, under half trace to an unresolved V gene, and the reason for the others is unknown. V, J and clone size are those of that table, while D and trimming were read from the DNA. A total of fewer than 500,000 clones appear in this sample, 75% to 90% of them only once. 0.95% to 1.2% of the sample is held by the ten biggest clonotypes.

The CDR3 numbers 15 residues from cysteine through phenylalanine. The retained sequence is limited to the CDR3, 45 bases, with the frame set at the first base. The germline ends are 14 bases apart after V is trimmed by 5 bases and J by 1 base. Based on the germline V gene, the CDR1 and CDR2 sequences are MDHEN and SYDVKM. Enrolling through a virtual design, the prospective study's participants ranged in age from roughly 18 to 95 years and lived across some 23 United States geographic areas. In the prospective study, participants were assigned to cohorts based on the clinical history participants reported in a screening survey and a study questionnaire. Recovered participants in ImmuneRACE Cohort 3 were defined by two consecutive negative NP/OP PCR tests, clearance by a healthcare professional, or resolution of symptoms. In the prospective study, whole blood, serum and a nasopharyngeal or oropharyngeal swab were collected from each participant by mobile phlebotomists. Participants in the prospective study had the option to provide additional blood draws and questionnaires over a roughly 2-month period. Before DNA extraction, prospective study blood samples were shipped either frozen or at room temperature.

Results the study describes overall, beyond this receptor: How much clinical and demographic metadata was included differed by source and by participant, and the metadata was provided uncurated.

The specimen sequenced was PBMCs or T cells enriched from blood (not recorded which). The clonotype comes from a man aged 25 to 40 who had recovered from COVID-19. Rearrangement joined TRBV28 to TRBJ1-1, with TRBD1 perhaps the D gene, on 5 matching bases. The CDR3 has the sequence CASSLPRGGNTEAFF. The DNA is TGTGCCAGCAGTCTACCCCGGGGGGGGAACACTGAAGCTTTCTTT.